The 3 T cell receptor beta chains presented below share a single source sample, sequenced in a study of blood T cells in healthy people across ages. Together with a sample-barcoded 5' primer, a J-beta primer mix was included in a second PCR lasting roughly 6 to 12 cycles. TCRdb reprocessed the 5' RACE reads with MiXCR, giving one entry per CDR3 protein. The table shows some 550,000 distinct CDR3 sequences, with under 55% occurring only once. The sample taken for sequencing was blood. These TCRs come from an older man in good health.

The V and J genes are TRBV4-3 and TRBJ2-7, with a tentative D call TRBD2 (6 bases). The CDR3 covers 15 residues. Per the germline V gene, CDR1 is LGHNA and CDR2 is YSLEER. V was shortened by 3 bases and J by 2 bases, with 14 bases between the two germline ends. Written as DNA, the CDR3 is TGCGCCAGCAGCCATCTGCGGGGCCTTACCTACGAGCAGTACTTC. Translated: CASSHLRGLTYEQYF.

This clonotype was counted only a few times. This chain uses TRBV7-9 with TRBJ2-1, with D unclear. This CDR3 is 12 amino acids long. The germline V and J ends were trimmed by 5 bases and 6 bases, with 8 bases remaining between them. From germline, CDR1 is SEHNR and CDR2 FQNEAQ (reference sequence). The CDR3 reads CASSLSSNEQFF. The CDR3 coding sequence is TGTGCCAGCAGCCTTTCCAGCAATGAGCAGTTCTTC. Full variable domain (missing parts from reference TRBV7-9 and TRBJ2-1): DTGVSQNPRHKITKRGQNVTFRCDPISEHNRLYWYRQTLGQGPEFLTYFQNEAQLEKSRLLSDRFSAERPKGSFSTLEIQRTEQGDSAMYLCASSLSSNEQFFGPGTRLTVL.

The rearrangement joins TRBV7-2 to TRBJ2-3, with a tentative D call TRBD1 (6 bases). V lost 8 bases to trimming and J lost 6 bases, with 18 bases between them. Germline CDR1 reads SGHTA; CDR2 reads FQGNSA. CDR3 size: 14 residues. This chain's CDR3 is CASGAMDSVDTQYF. CDR3 in DNA: TGTGCCAGCGGAGCGATGGACAGTGTGGATACGCAGTATTTT.